This T cell receptor beta chain was identified in a study of Graves' ophthalmopathy and Graves' hyperthyroidism. Study-level findings and limits: Most thyroid-expanded clonotypes exceeding 0.001 frequency were also found in blood. The model achieved around 67% sensitivity and roughly 72% specificity for ophthalmopathy progression.

RNA transcripts yielded amplified TCR beta CDR3 regions. In the first round, RT-PCR was carried out with HTBI primers, and a multiplex PCR formed the second round. TCRdb re-called the multiplex PCR reads with MiXCR, one entry per CDR3 protein. The sample lists some 520,000 distinct CDR3 sequences, 13% to 15% seen once, with around 9.8% in the top ten. Ophthalmopathy donors showed moderate-to-severe activity, CAS ≥3, NOSPECS ≥4 and a duration under 3 months. The PBMCs were taken from roughly 10 ml of fresh peripheral blood. CDR3 length: 14 amino acids. The germline V and J ends were trimmed by 3 bases and 0 bases, with 8 bases remaining between them. This clonotype has ten or more counts. The target antigen is unknown.

The gene calls are TRBV12-3 or TRBV12-4 and TRBJ1-2; the D is unclear. This sequence originates from a woman aged 25-40 years with Graves' ophthalmopathy. The sequenced material came from blood. CDR3 DNA: TGTGCCAGCAGTTTGCGGGGTACTAACTATGGCTACACCTTC. It specifies CASSLRGTNYGYTF.